This TCR beta chain is from a study of cytomegalovirus exposure and HLA in healthy donors. The donors were in the approximately 130-subject validation cohort; that cohort was separate from the approximately 700-subject first cohort. TCRdb's copy holds only in-frame clones and misses some; the assay was immunoSEQ multiplex PCR. This sample yields about 360,000 clones, of which 86% are seen a single time; under 0.9% belongs to the top ten. The V segment lost 0 bases and the J segment 2 bases; nucleotides outside the gene matches: 2. Germline CDR1 is SGHRS and CDR2 is YFSETQ. The CDR3 runs 15 residues. What was sequenced was PBMCs. The receptor's source is a young woman in good health and CMV-seronegative. This chain uses TRBV5-1 with TRBJ2-5; 9 nucleotides line up with TRBD2. The CDR3 coding sequence is TGCGCCAGCAGCTTGGTAGCGGGAGATCAAGAGACCCAGTACTTC. Amino acid sequence: CASSLVAGDQETQYF.